What follows describes a single TCR beta chain. This clonotype appeared a few times. No antigen is known for it. No much larger clone is present one base from it, and per-base qualities are unavailable. The listed sequencing device is Illumina HiSeq 1500. Using fastp trimming at Q25 and MiXCR clonotype assembly, TCRdb reanalyzed the public sequencing data and kept in-frame beta chains. Each CDR3 protein appears once, grouped with its most common genes and DNA. This sample lists about 700,000 distinct CDR3 sequences; roughly 30% were detected once. The ten largest clonotypes hold 15% to 20% of the sample. The sample belongs to a study of T cell repertoires in cytomegalovirus infection (dated by TCRdb to between 2018 and 2021). Study-level background: Alongside well-studied HLA-B-restricted epitopes, the peptide stimulations were aimed at recently identified HLA-C-restricted CMV epitopes, whose presentation resists viral immunomodulation. The HLA type of each donor mattered for the analysis, because public TCR beta signatures pointed to carriage of CMV infection along with the matching HLA type.

The CDR3, cysteine through phenylalanine, is 14 amino acids long. The DNA shown is the 42-base CDR3, in frame from base 1. CDR1 and CDR2 are read off the germline V gene (reference sequence) as MNHEY and SMNVEV. Trimming costs V 0 bases and J 4 bases, and their ends lie 10 bases apart. Results and caveats for the whole study, not just this receptor: Carriers of CMV infection plus the relevant HLA type were discriminated by the cumulative frequency of public TCR beta family members in the study cohort and in an independent roughly 370-donor cohort. The ex vivo response was dominated by HLA-C-restricted CMV-specific TCR beta clonotypes, which also provided the single most frequent clonotype in two of eight donors.

The sample's treatment or condition label, in plain terms: in vitro stimulation with specific CMV peptide epitopes to enrich CMV-specific T cells. This TCR was sampled from a human donor in good health (CMV status not recorded). Some clones in this sample may be carry-over from other donors' samples. The source was cultured PBMCs, collected from culture after CMV antigen stimulation. The rearranged segments are TRBV27 and TRBJ2-7; the D gene remains uncertain. For the CDR3, the sequence is CASSLSNLGYEQYF. The bases read TGTGCCAGCAGTTTATCCAATCTGGGGTACGAGCAGTACTTC.